A single sample gave rise to the 20 T cell receptor beta chains below, sequenced in a study of T cell repertoires in cytomegalovirus infection. For these receptors, no antigen is known. Using its own MiXCR run on the reads, TCRdb lists one record per CDR3 protein. This table holds about 110,000 distinct CDR3 sequences, around 10% found once. The specimen sequenced was PBMCs, sequenced either directly or after in vitro stimulation (not recorded which). The receptors stem from a human donor in good health (CMV status not recorded). Some clones in this sample may be carry-over from other donors' samples.

This clonotype was observed at least ten times. The chain joins TRBV30 to TRBJ2-1; D could derive from TRBD1 or TRBD2 (5 bases each). V dropped 2 bases and J dropped 2 bases, with 10 bases sitting between them. The CDR3 loop spans 14 amino acids. Germline V gene lookup returns CDR1 GTSNPN and CDR2 SVGIG (reference sequence). The DNA of the CDR3 is TGTGCCTGGAGTACCGGGACCACCTACAATGAGCAGTTCTTC. Its protein product is CAWSTGTTYNEQFF.

This clonotype has more than one count but fewer than ten. The chain is built from TRBV7-2 and TRBJ1-2; 8 nucleotides line up with TRBD1. The germline CDR1 and CDR2 sequences are SGHTA and FQGNSA. CDR3 size: 16 residues. J lost 2 bases, V lost 2 bases, and 7 bases had no gene match. The CDR3 region has the DNA TGTGCCAGCAGCTTAAGGGCAGGGGGCGAAAACTATGGCTACACCTTC. It codes for CASSLRAGGENYGYTF.

This clonotype was recorded many times. The V and J genes are TRBV7-8 and TRBJ1-1; possible D gene TRBD1, 5 bases. Trimming removed 6 bases from V and 5 bases from J, with 16 bases in between. The CDR3 spans 14 residues. Germline lookup yields CDR1 SGHVS and CDR2 FQNEAQ. The CDR3: CASSFKGLGTEAFF. Here the CDR3 DNA reads TGTGCCAGCAGTTTTAAGGGGTTGGGGACTGAAGCTTTCTTT.

This chain joins TRBV19 and TRBJ1-5, with D possibly being TRBD1 (5 bases). Per the germline V gene, CDR1 is LNHDA and CDR2 is SQIVND (reference sequence). V dropped 3 bases and J dropped 5 bases, with 11 bases sitting between them. The CDR3 length is 14 residues. CDR3 coding DNA: TGTGCCAGTAGTATGGTTGGGGCCTATCAGCCCCAGCATTTT. This encodes CASSMVGAYQPQHF.

The gene calls are TRBV5-4 and TRBJ2-7, with 10 bases fitting TRBD2. Germline assignment: CDR1 SGHNT and CDR2 YYREEE (reference sequence). The CDR3 consists of 15 residues. The V and J ends lost 0 bases and 7 bases, in that order; junction bases with no gene match: 7. CDR3 nucleotide sequence: TGTGCCAGCAGCTTGGGGCTAGCGGGAGCGGAAGAGCAGTACTTC. Translated, it gives CASSLGLAGAEEQYF.

This clonotype appeared many times. This chain uses TRBV7-2 with TRBJ1-6, with D hard to call. Looked up from germline, CDR1 is SGHTA and CDR2 is FQGNSA. The CDR3 has 13 residues. V lost 2 bases to trimming and J lost 6 bases, with 5 bases between them. CDR3 sequence: CASSLKGNSPLHF. The CDR3 DNA reads as TGTGCCAGCAGCTTAAAGGGTAATTCACCCCTCCACTTT. Full variable domain (remainder filled in from reference TRBV7-2 and TRBJ1-6): GAGVSQSPSNKVTEKGKDVELRCDPISGHTALYWYRQSLGQGLEFLIYFQGNSAPDKSGLPSDRFSAERTGGSVSTLTIQRTQQEDSAVYLCASSLKGNSPLHFGNGTRLTVT.

This clonotype was detected ten times or more. This sequence joins TRBV6-5 and TRBJ2-3; D not resolved. Germline loops: CDR1 MNHEY, CDR2 SVGAGI. V was cut by 5 bases and J by 2 bases, with 5 bases left in between. The CDR3 has 12 residues. For the CDR3, the DNA is TGTGCCAGCAGTCCCGCCACAGATACGCAGTATTTT. Protein sequence: CASSPATDTQYF.

At least ten counts were recorded for this clonotype. The chain combines TRBV14 with TRBJ2-2; 14 nucleotides line up with TRBD2. CDR1 and CDR2 from the germline V gene are SGHDN and FVKESK. CDR3 length: 17 residues. V was pared by 4 bases and J by 7 bases, with 8 bases of the junction left unmatched. CDR3 loop: CASSLRTGLAGGGELFF. CDR3 in DNA: TGTGCCAGCAGCCTTAGAACTGGACTAGCGGGAGGCGGGGAGCTGTTTTTT.

This clonotype was observed many times. The CDR3 DNA reads TGTGCCAGCAGCCCCCATCCCTACGAGCAGTACTTC. Amino acids: CASSPHPYEQYF. The chain carries TRBV7-9 and TRBJ2-7; D unclear. CDR3 length: 12 residues. Per germline, CDR1 SEHNR and CDR2 FQNEAQ (reference sequence). With 5 bases removed from V and 2 bases from J, the gap between germline ends came to 7 bases.

The V call is TRBV9, the J call TRBJ1-2, with unresolved D. The germline V gene has CDR1 SGDLS and CDR2 YYNGEE. There are 12 residues in the CDR3. With 0 bases removed from V and 5 bases from J, the gap between germline ends came to 5 bases. CDR3 bases: TGTGCCAGCAGCGTAGAGAAGTATGGCTACACCTTC. This codes for CASSVEKYGYTF.

This clonotype has ten or more counts. V and J are TRBV20-1 and TRBJ2-7, with a possible D match to TRBD2 (6 bases). Germline V gene data show CDR1 as DFQATT and CDR2 as SNEGSKA (reference sequence). The CDR3 spans 15 residues. Trimming shortened V by 5 bases and J by 2 bases, and 19 bases separated the two germline ends. CDR3 sequence: CSAGGAGPVTYEQYF. The CDR3 coding sequence is TGCAGTGCTGGAGGGGCGGGACCGGTGACCTACGAGCAGTACTTC.

This chain joins TRBV28 and TRBJ2-3, with no clear D. CDR3 length: 12 amino acids. Per germline, CDR1 MDHEN and CDR2 SYDVKM. Trimming removed 8 bases from V and 6 bases from J, with 12 bases in between. The CDR3 DNA follows: TGTGCCAGCTCCCAGGTGATGGATACGCAGTATTTT. Translating it yields CASSQVMDTQYF.

This clonotype has at least ten counts. The rearrangement links TRBV28 to TRBJ1-1; D gene ambiguous. The V and J ends lost 5 bases and 6 bases respectively, with 22 bases between them. Germline-derived CDR1 and CDR2 are MDHEN and SYDVKM. This CDR3 comprises 16 residues. DNA for the CDR3: TGTGCCAGCAGTATCTACAGTTCGTCCCCGTCCGCTGAAGCTTTCTTT. It codes for CASSIYSSSPSAEAFF.

This clonotype came up a few times. As DNA, the CDR3 is TGTGCCAGCAGTGAAGTGTCGGGGGAAAAGCAGTACGTC. It yields the protein CASSEVSGEKQYV. The chain uses TRBV2 and TRBJ2-7; possibly TRBD2 for D (6 bases). This CDR3 has 13 amino acids. V shed 1 base and J shed 8 bases, with 12 bases lying between them. Germline V gives CDR1 SNHLY, CDR2 FYNNEI.

There are many counts of this clonotype. The chain joins TRBV20-1 to TRBJ2-1, with 14 bases lining up with TRBD2. V was pared by 1 base and J by 8 bases, with 4 bases of the junction left unmatched. The CDR3 has 15 residues. CDR1 and CDR2 from the germline V gene are DFQATT and SNEGSKA (reference sequence). CDR3 region: CSARGTSGRSDEQFF. The CDR3 bases are TGCAGTGCTAGAGGGACTAGCGGGAGGTCTGATGAGCAGTTCTTC.

This clonotype was picked up many times. The chain recombines TRBV4-1 with TRBJ1-4, with D possibly TRBD1 on 6 matching bases. The V end lost 4 bases, the J end lost 8 bases, and 17 bases lay between the germline ends. Germline CDR1 and CDR2: MGHRA and YSYEKL. This CDR3 has 15 amino acids. CDR3: CASSPVTGMGEKLFF. CDR3 sequence (DNA): TGCGCCAGCAGCCCTGTCACAGGGATGGGAGAAAAACTGTTTTTT.

The table lists this clonotype with a few counts. CDR3 in amino acids: CSASWQQDQPQHF. CDR3 nucleotides: TGCAGTGCTAGTTGGCAGCAGGACCAGCCCCAGCATTTT. The gene calls are TRBV20-1 and TRBJ1-5; D remains ambiguous. Germline V CDR1 and CDR2: DFQATT, SNEGSKA (reference sequence). The CDR3 totals 13 residues. V shed 3 bases and J shed 7 bases, with 13 bases lying between them.

This clonotype appeared many times. The chain uses TRBV5-1 and TRBJ1-1; weak D call: TRBD1 (6 bases). This CDR3 has 15 amino acids. The germline CDR1 and CDR2 sequences are SGHRS and YFSETQ. V lost 4 bases and J lost 1, with 14 bases in between. DNA for the CDR3: TGCGCCAGCAGCGCGATAGGACAGAAGAACACTGAAGCTTTCTTT. Protein sequence: CASSAIGQKNTEAFF.

This clonotype came up a few times. This chain uses TRBV7-3 with TRBJ1-1; maybe TRBD1 (6 bases). CDR3 length equals 14 residues. Germline CDR1 reads SGHTA; CDR2 reads FQGTGA. V dropped 5 bases and J dropped 1 base, with 11 bases sitting between them. The CDR3 loop is CASSLGHSNTEAFF. CDR3 sequence (DNA): TGTGCCAGCAGCCTGGGACATTCGAACACTGAAGCTTTCTTT. The full variable domain, with the rest looked up from reference TRBV7-3 and TRBJ1-1, is GAGVSQTPSNKVTEKGKYVELRCDPISGHTALYWYRQSLGQGPEFLIYFQGTGAADDSGLPNDRFFAVRPEGSVSTLKIQRTERGDSAVYLCASSLGHSNTEAFFGQGTRLTVV.

This clonotype has more than one count but fewer than ten. V and J are TRBV6-2 or TRBV6-3 and TRBJ2-7; D is perhaps TRBD2 (7 bases). This CDR3 is built from 15 residues. Germline V lookup: CDR1 MNHEY, CDR2 SVGEGT. V gave up 8 bases and J gave up 2 bases, with 19 bases separating them. This CDR3 reads CASSDTRGRAYEQYV. As DNA, the CDR3 is TGTGCCAGCTCCGATACAAGGGGGAGGGCCTACGAGCAGTACGTC.